The rows below give T cell receptor beta chains drawn from one sample of a study of cytotoxic CD8 clonotypes in ibrutinib-treated CLL. Sequencing used immunoSEQ multiplex PCR; TCRdb keeps in-frame clones, though not all of them. The sample consists of about 160,000 clones, about four fifths of them appearing once. The sample was PBMCs, taken after 24 months of ibrutinib treatment. The receptor set was obtained from a human donor with chronic lymphocytic leukemia. CDR3s include the opening cysteine and the closing phenylalanine or tryptophan. The order of the fields is clone size, J gene, D gene, V gene, CDR3 protein, CDR3 DNA. D genes are given only for firm matches. Clone size is given for some rows only: seen once, a few or many times, or a class if the clone is expanded.

abundance: once; j_gene: TRBJ1-2; d_gene: -; v_gene: TRBV19; CDR3aa: CASSMQSNYGYTF; CDR3nt: TGTGCCAGTAGTATGCAGTCTAACTATGGCTACACCTTC
abundance: few; j_gene: TRBJ2-1; d_gene: TRBD2; v_gene: TRBV18; CDR3aa: CASSPLPGTRTYNEQFF; CDR3nt: TGTGCCAGCTCACCACTACCCGGGACTAGAACTTACAATGAGCAGTTCTTC
abundance: -; j_gene: TRBJ1-3; d_gene: -; v_gene: TRBV6-6; CDR3aa: CASSYPADRSGNTIYF; CDR3nt: TGTGCCAGCAGTTACCCAGCCGACCGGTCCGGAAACACCATATATTTT
abundance: -; j_gene: TRBJ2-2; d_gene: -; v_gene: TRBV5-5; CDR3aa: CASSWAGVGTGELFF; CDR3nt: TGTGCCAGCAGCTGGGCAGGGGTAGGGACCGGGGAGCTGTTTTTT
abundance: -; j_gene: TRBJ2-1; d_gene: TRBD2; v_gene: TRBV18; CDR3aa: CASSSSTPGLAGGIGYEQFF; CDR3nt: TGTGCCAGCTCATCGTCAACCCCGGGACTAGCGGGAGGGATAGGGTATGAGCAGTTCTTC
abundance: -; j_gene: TRBJ2-3; d_gene: -; v_gene: TRBV18; CDR3aa: CASSPPWPSTDTQYF; CDR3nt: TGTGCCAGCTCACCACCGTGGCCAAGCACAGATACGCAGTATTTT
abundance: once; j_gene: TRBJ2-3; d_gene: TRBD1; v_gene: TRBV20-1; CDR3aa: CSAPTGVTQYF; CDR3nt: TGCAGTGCCCCGACAGGGGTTACGCAGTATTTT
abundance: -; j_gene: TRBJ1-1; d_gene: -; v_gene: TRBV7-9; CDR3aa: CASSFQPGTEAFF; CDR3nt: TGTGCCAGCAGCTTCCAACCTGGCACTGAAGCTTTCTTT
abundance: -; j_gene: TRBJ2-2; d_gene: TRBD1; v_gene: TRBV6-1; CDR3aa: CASSDTGGTGELFF; CDR3nt: TGTGCCAGCAGTGATACAGGGGGCACCGGGGAGCTGTTTTTT
abundance: few; j_gene: TRBJ2-5; d_gene: TRBD1; v_gene: TRBV7-9; CDR3aa: CASSSWTGGRETQYF; CDR3nt: TGTGCCAGCAGCAGCTGGACAGGGGGTCGGGAGACCCAGTACTTC
abundance: -; j_gene: TRBJ1-3; d_gene: -; v_gene: TRBV7-2; CDR3aa: CASSPPGYSGNTIYF; CDR3nt: TGTGCCAGCAGCCCTCCAGGGTATTCTGGAAACACCATATATTTT
abundance: once; j_gene: TRBJ1-1; d_gene: -; v_gene: TRBV4-2; CDR3aa: CASSQDKRVREAFF; CDR3nt: TGTGCCAGCAGCCAAGATAAAAGGGTACGGGAAGCTTTCTTT
abundance: -; j_gene: TRBJ1-3; d_gene: -; v_gene: TRBV6-5; CDR3aa: CASTGTSLSGNTIYF; CDR3nt: TGTGCCAGCACCGGGACTTCACTATCCGGAAACACCATATATTTT
abundance: -; j_gene: TRBJ1-3; d_gene: TRBD1; v_gene: TRBV7-2; CDR3aa: CASSSGGPGQTGNTIYF; CDR3nt: TGTGCCAGCAGCTCAGGGGGCCCCGGGCAGACTGGAAACACCATATATTTT
abundance: -; j_gene: TRBJ2-7; d_gene: -; v_gene: TRBV5-1; CDR3aa: CASSLEAASYEQYF; CDR3nt: TGCGCCAGCAGCTTGGAGGCAGCTTCCTACGAGCAGTACTTC
abundance: -; j_gene: TRBJ2-2; d_gene: -; v_gene: TRBV5-6; CDR3aa: CASSFRSNTGELFF; CDR3nt: TGTGCCAGCAGCTTCCGTTCGAACACCGGGGAGCTGTTTTTT
abundance: few; j_gene: TRBJ1-2; d_gene: -; v_gene: TRBV28; CDR3aa: CASSLSGGASYGYTF; CDR3nt: TGTGCCAGCAGTTTATCCGGGGGCGCGAGCTATGGCTACACCTTC
abundance: -; j_gene: TRBJ1-2; d_gene: TRBD1; v_gene: TRBV9; CDR3aa: CASSGDRPYGYTF; CDR3nt: TGTGCCAGCAGCGGGGACAGGCCCTATGGCTACACCTTC
abundance: -; j_gene: TRBJ1-2; d_gene: TRBD1; v_gene: TRBV7-2; CDR3aa: CSGGTDMTRTYGYTF; CDR3nt: TGCTCAGGGGGGACCGATATGACTCGTACTTATGGCTACACCTTC
abundance: -; j_gene: TRBJ1-5; d_gene: TRBD1; v_gene: TRBV6-1; CDR3aa: CASRGQGNSNQPQHF; CDR3nt: TGTGCCAGCAGAGGACAGGGAAATAGCAATCAGCCCCAGCATTTT
abundance: -; j_gene: TRBJ1-1; d_gene: -; v_gene: TRBV4-2; CDR3aa: CASSQGPTGNTEAFF; CDR3nt: TGTGCCAGCAGCCAAGGACCGACAGGGAACACTGAAGCTTTCTTT
abundance: -; j_gene: TRBJ2-7; d_gene: -; v_gene: TRBV2; CDR3aa: CASMREEYTYEQYF; CDR3nt: TGTGCCAGCATGAGAGAGGAATATACCTACGAGCAGTACTTC
abundance: once; j_gene: TRBJ2-1; d_gene: TRBD2; v_gene: TRBV11-3; CDR3aa: CASSLKGGRAGFEQFF; CDR3nt: TGTGCCAGCAGCTTAAAGGGCGGGAGGGCCGGATTTGAGCAGTTCTTC
abundance: -; j_gene: TRBJ1-4; d_gene: TRBD1; v_gene: TRBV18; CDR3aa: CASSTRGQIEKLFF; CDR3nt: TGTGCCAGCTCGACGAGGGGGCAGATTGAAAAACTGTTTTTT
abundance: -; j_gene: TRBJ2-7; d_gene: TRBD1; v_gene: TRBV18; CDR3aa: CASSLRQGAYEQYF; CDR3nt: TGTGCCAGCTCACTTCGACAGGGGGCATACGAGCAGTACTTC
abundance: -; j_gene: TRBJ1-1; d_gene: -; v_gene: TRBV6-5; CDR3aa: CASSLQGNTEAFF; CDR3nt: TGTGCCAGCAGTTTACAGGGAAACACTGAAGCTTTCTTT
abundance: -; j_gene: TRBJ2-7; d_gene: TRBD1; v_gene: TRBV13; CDR3aa: CASSSRQGRTYEQYF; CDR3nt: TGTGCCAGCAGCTCCAGACAGGGAAGAACCTACGAGCAGTACTTC